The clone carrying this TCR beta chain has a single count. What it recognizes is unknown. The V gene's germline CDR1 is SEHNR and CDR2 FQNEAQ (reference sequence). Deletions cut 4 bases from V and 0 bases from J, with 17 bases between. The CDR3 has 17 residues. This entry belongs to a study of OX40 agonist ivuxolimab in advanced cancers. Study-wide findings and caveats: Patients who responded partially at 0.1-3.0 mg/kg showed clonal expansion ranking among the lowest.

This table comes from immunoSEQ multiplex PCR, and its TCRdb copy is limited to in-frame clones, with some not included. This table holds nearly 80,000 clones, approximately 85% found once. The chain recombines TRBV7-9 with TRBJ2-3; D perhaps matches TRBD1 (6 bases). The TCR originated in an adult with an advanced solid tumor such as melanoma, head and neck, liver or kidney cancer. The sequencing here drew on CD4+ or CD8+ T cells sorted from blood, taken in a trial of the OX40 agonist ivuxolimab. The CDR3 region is CASSSLISGESTDTQYF. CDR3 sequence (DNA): TGTGCCAGCAGCTCCCTAATATCAGGGGAAAGCACAGATACGCAGTATTTT.